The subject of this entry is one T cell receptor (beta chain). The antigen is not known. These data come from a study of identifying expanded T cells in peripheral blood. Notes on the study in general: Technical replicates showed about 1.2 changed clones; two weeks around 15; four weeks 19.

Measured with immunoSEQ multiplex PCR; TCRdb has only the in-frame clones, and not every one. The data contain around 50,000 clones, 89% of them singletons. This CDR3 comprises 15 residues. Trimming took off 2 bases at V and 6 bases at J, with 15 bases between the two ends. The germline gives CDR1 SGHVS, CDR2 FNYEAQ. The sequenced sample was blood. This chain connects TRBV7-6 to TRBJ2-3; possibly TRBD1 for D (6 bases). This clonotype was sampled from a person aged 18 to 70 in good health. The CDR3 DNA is TGTGCCAGCAGCTTACTGAGGGGACAATCGGATACGCAGTATTTT. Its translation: CASSLLRGQSDTQYF.